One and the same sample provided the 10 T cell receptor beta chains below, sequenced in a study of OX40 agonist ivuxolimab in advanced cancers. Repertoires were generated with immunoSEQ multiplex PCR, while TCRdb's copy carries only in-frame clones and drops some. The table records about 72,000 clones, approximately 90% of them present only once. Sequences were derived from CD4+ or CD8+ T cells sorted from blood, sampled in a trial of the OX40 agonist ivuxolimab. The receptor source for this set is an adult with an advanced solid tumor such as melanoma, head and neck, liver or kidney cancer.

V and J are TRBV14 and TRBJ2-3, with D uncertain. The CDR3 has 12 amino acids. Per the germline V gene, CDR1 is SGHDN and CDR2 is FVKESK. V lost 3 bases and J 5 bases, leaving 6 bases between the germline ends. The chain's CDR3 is CASSQSGDTQYF. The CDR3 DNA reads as TGTGCCAGCAGCCAGAGTGGAGATACGCAGTATTTT.

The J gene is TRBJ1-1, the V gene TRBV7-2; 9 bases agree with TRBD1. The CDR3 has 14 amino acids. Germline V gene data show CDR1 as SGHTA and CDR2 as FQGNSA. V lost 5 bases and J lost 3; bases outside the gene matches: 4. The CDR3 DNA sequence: TGTGCCAGCAGCACGGACAGGGGTCACACTGAAGCTTTCTTT. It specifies CASSTDRGHTEAFF.

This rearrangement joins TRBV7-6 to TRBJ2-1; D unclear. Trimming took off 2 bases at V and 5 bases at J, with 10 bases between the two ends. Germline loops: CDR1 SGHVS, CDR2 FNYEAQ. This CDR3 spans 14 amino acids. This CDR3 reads CASSLMGPDNEQFF. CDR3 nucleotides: TGTGCCAGCAGCTTAATGGGTCCCGACAATGAGCAGTTCTTC.

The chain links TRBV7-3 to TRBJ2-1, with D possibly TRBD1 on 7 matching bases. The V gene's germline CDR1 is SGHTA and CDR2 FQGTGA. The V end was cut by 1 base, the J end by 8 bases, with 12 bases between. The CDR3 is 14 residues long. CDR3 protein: CASSLIQGGDEQFF. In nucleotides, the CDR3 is TGTGCCAGCAGCTTAATCCAGGGGGGAGATGAGCAGTTCTTC.

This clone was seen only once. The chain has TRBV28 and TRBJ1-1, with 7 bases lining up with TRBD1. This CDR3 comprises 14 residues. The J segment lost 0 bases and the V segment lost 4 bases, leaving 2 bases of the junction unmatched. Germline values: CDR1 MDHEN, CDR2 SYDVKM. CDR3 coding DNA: TGTGCCAGCAGTTCGGGACAGCTGAACACTGAAGCTTTCTTT. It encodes CASSSGQLNTEAFF.

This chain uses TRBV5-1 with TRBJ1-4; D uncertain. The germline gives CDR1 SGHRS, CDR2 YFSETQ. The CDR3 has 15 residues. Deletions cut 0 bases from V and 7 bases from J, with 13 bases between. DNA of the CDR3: TGCGCCAGCAGCTTGGCAGGAGGGCGGGGTGAAAAACTGTTTTTT. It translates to CASSLAGGRGEKLFF.

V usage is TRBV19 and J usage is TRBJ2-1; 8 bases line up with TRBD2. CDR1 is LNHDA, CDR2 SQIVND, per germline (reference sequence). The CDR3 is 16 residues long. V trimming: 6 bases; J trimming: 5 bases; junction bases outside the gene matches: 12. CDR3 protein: CASSPRGAGDHNEQFF. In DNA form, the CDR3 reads TGTGCCAGTAGCCCGAGGGGAGCGGGAGATCACAATGAGCAGTTCTTC.

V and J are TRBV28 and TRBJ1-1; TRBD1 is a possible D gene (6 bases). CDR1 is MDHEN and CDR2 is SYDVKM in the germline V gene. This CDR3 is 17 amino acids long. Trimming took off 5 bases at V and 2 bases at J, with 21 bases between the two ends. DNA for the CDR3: TGTGCCAGCAGTCCGCCGCCCAGGGGAGGTGTTAACACTGAAGCTTTCTTT. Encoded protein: CASSPPPRGGVNTEAFF.

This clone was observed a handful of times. The CDR3 here is CASRALTGDSYNSPLHF. CDR3 nucleotides: TGTGCCAGCAGGGCACTCACAGGGGACTCCTATAATTCACCCCTCCACTTT. The chain uses TRBV28 and TRBJ1-6; 7 bases are a match to TRBD1. The CDR3 length is 17 residues. The ends lost 6 bases at V and 0 bases at J; junction bases unmatched: 8. CDR1 and CDR2 from the germline V gene are MDHEN and SYDVKM. The full variable domain, in which reference TRBV28 and TRBJ1-6 provide the parts outside the CDR3, is DVKVTQSSRYLVKRTGEKVFLECVQDMDHENMFWYRQDPGLGLRLIYFSYDVKMKEKGDIPEGYSVSREKKERFSLILESASTNQTSMYLCASRALTGDSYNSPLHFGNGTRLTVT.

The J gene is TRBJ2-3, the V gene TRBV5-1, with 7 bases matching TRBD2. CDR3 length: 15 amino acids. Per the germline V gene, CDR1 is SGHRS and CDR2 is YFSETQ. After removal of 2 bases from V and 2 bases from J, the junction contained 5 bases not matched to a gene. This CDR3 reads CASSFDGGTTDTQYF. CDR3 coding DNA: TGCGCCAGCAGCTTTGACGGGGGGACCACAGATACGCAGTATTTT. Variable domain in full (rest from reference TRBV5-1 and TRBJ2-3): KAGVTQTPRYLIKTRGQQVTLSCSPISGHRSVSWYQQTPGQGLQFLFEYFSETQRNKGNFPGRFSGRQFSNSRSEMNVSTLELGDSALYLCASSFDGGTTDTQYFGPGTRLTVL.